Shown below are 9 T cell receptor beta chains from a single sample sequenced in a study of shared T cell receptors in the human thymus. Data came from immunoSEQ multiplex PCR; TCRdb stores just in-frame clones and leaves some out. This table has about 380,000 clones, roughly 94% appearing once. Sequenced material: thymocytes. The receptors were sampled from a human donor.

V and J are TRBV6-6 and TRBJ2-1; D ambiguous. From germline, CDR1 is MNHNY and CDR2 SVGAGI (reference sequence). Trimming shortened V by 0 bases and J by 0 bases, and 9 bases separated the two germline ends. The CDR3 consists of 16 residues. The CDR3, as DNA: TGTGCCAGCAGTTACTCTGCCTCCAGCTCCTACAATGAGCAGTTCTTC. It specifies CASSYSASSSYNEQFF.

The chain couples TRBV18 to TRBJ1-5; the D is unclear. The CDR3 loop spans 13 amino acids. V lost 3 bases and J lost 7, with 10 bases in between. Germline lookup yields CDR1 KGHSH and CDR2 LQKENI. For the CDR3, the DNA is TGTGCCAGCTCACCGTGGAGTGGACAGCCCCAGCATTTT. The encoded protein is CASSPWSGQPQHF.

The chain employs TRBV18 and TRBJ2-5; 14 bases fit TRBD2. The CDR3 is 16 residues long. Germline trimming cut 6 bases from V and 5 bases from J; bases unmatched to any gene: 8. Looked up from germline, CDR1 is KGHSH and CDR2 is LQKENI. CDR3 sequence: CASSPGLAGVEETQYF. The CDR3 DNA follows: TGTGCCAGCTCCCCGGGACTAGCGGGAGTTGAGGAGACCCAGTACTTC.

The chain links TRBV7-2 to TRBJ1-2; 7 positions match TRBD1. Looked up from germline, CDR1 is SGHTA and CDR2 is FQGNSA. Trimming at V came to 2 bases and at J to 5 bases, leaving 5 bases not matched to a gene. The CDR3 totals 14 residues. The CDR3 reads CASSLLGTEYGYTF. As DNA, the CDR3 is TGTGCCAGCAGCTTACTGGGGACAGAATATGGCTACACCTTC.

With respect to this clone: A read error may produce the germline difference seen at one junction end. The CDR3 nucleotides read TGTGCCGGCAGCCCCCGGACAGGGGGGGATTTCTATGGCTACACCTTC. Encoded protein: CAGSPRTGGDFYGYTF. The V and J genes are TRBV7-2 and TRBJ1-2; 10 bases line up with TRBD1. Germline assignment: CDR1 SGHTA and CDR2 FQGNSA. The CDR3 has 16 residues.

The CDR3 DNA follows: TGTGCCAGCAGTTCCATCCCGGACAGTGCTAAGGGCTACACCTTC. Residues: CASSSIPDSAKGYTF. The chain combines TRBV27 with TRBJ1-2, with D possibly matching TRBD1 (6 bases). Germline values: CDR1 MNHEY, CDR2 SMNVEV (reference sequence). V gave up 4 bases and J gave up 8 bases, with 20 bases separating them. This CDR3 spans 15 amino acids.

V and J are TRBV18 and TRBJ2-3, with D possibly called TRBD1 or TRBD2 (5 bases each). This CDR3 has 14 residues. V lost 7 bases and J 6 bases, leaving 17 bases between the germline ends. Germline CDR1 is KGHSH and CDR2 is LQKENI. CDR3 in DNA: TGTGCCAGCTGGGTAGGGACCCCGTGCGATACGCAGTATTTT. It translates to CASWVGTPCDTQYF.

This chain uses TRBV4-2 with TRBJ2-3, with D possibly TRBD2 on 6 matching bases. This CDR3 has 15 residues. Germline CDR1 and CDR2: LGHNA and YNFKEQ. Trimming cost V 8 bases and J 0 bases, with 15 bases left between them. For the CDR3, the DNA is TGTGCCAGCGAGCCCGGCGGGGCTAGCACAGATACGCAGTATTTT. Residues: CASEPGGASTDTQYF.

The V call is TRBV7-9, the J call TRBJ2-7, with 7 bases aligning to TRBD1. Germline assignment: CDR1 SEHNR and CDR2 FQNEAQ (reference sequence). This CDR3 has 13 residues. With 5 bases clipped from V and 4 bases from J, the junction kept 5 bases outside the gene matches. CDR3 amino acids: CASSVLQGYEQYF. Here the CDR3 DNA reads TGTGCCAGCAGCGTGTTACAGGGGTACGAGCAGTACTTC.